The 9 T cell receptor beta chains listed next were all sequenced from one sample in a study of OX40 agonist ivuxolimab in advanced cancers. Using immunoSEQ multiplex PCR, the repertoire was profiled, and TCRdb retains in-frame clones only, with some absent. The profile shows some 58,000 clones, 70% to 90% of them singletons. The source material was CD4+ or CD8+ T cells sorted from blood, sampled in a trial of the OX40 agonist ivuxolimab. Receptors originate from an adult with an advanced solid tumor such as melanoma, head and neck, liver or kidney cancer.

The rearrangement uses TRBV4-1 and TRBJ2-3, with D unresolved. V lost 1 base and J 0 bases, leaving 11 bases between the germline ends. CDR3 size: 16 residues. Per the germline V gene, CDR1 is MGHRA and CDR2 is YSYEKL. The CDR3 DNA follows: TGCGCCAGCAGCCAAGCTAACCTAATTAGCACAGATACGCAGTATTTT. Protein product: CASSQANLISTDTQYF.

This CDR3 is CASRGQGNQPQHF. CDR3 nucleotides: TGCGCCAGCAGGGGACAGGGCAATCAGCCCCAGCATTTT. The rearrangement links TRBV10-2 to TRBJ1-5; 8 bases match TRBD1. Germline CDR1 WSHSY, CDR2 SAAADI. Trimming cost V 6 bases and J 2 bases; bases outside gene matches: 0. This CDR3 region has 13 residues.

The chain carries TRBV29-1 and TRBJ1-3; 9 nucleotides match TRBD1. This CDR3 comprises 15 residues. V lost 4 bases and J lost 2; bases outside the gene matches: 6. CDR1 is SQVTM, CDR2 ANQGSEA, per germline. The CDR3 reads CSVGGQGIAGNTIYF. CDR3 DNA sequence: TGCAGCGTTGGGGGACAGGGAATAGCTGGAAACACCATATATTTT. Using reference TRBV29-1 and TRBJ1-3 for the parts outside the CDR3, the full variable domain is SAVISQKPSRDICQRGTSLTIQCQVDSQVTMMFWYRQQPGQSLTLIATANQGSEATYESGFVIDKFPISRPNLTFSTLTVSNMSPEDSSIYLCSVGGQGIAGNTIYFGEGSWLTVV.

The genes are TRBV7-3 and TRBJ2-3; D is unresolved. The CDR3 sequence is 15 residues long. V lost 5 bases and J 3 bases, leaving 15 bases between the germline ends. The V gene's germline CDR1 is SGHTA and CDR2 FQGTGA. CDR3 in DNA: TGTGCCAGCAGCCCTGCCGGGCTGGGGACAGATACGCAGTATTTT. This gives the protein CASSPAGLGTDTQYF.

The chain recombines TRBV28 with TRBJ2-5; 9 bases map to TRBD2. The CDR3 runs to 15 residues. Germline V gene lookup returns CDR1 MDHEN and CDR2 SYDVKM. V shed 5 bases and J 2 bases; nucleotides not matched to a gene: 6. In DNA form, the CDR3 reads TGTGCCAGCAGTCCGAGCGGGAGGAGGCAAGAGACCCAGTACTTC. It yields the protein CASSPSGRRQETQYF.

V usage is TRBV7-2 and J usage is TRBJ2-1; 7 bases match TRBD2. Looked up from germline, CDR1 is SGHTA and CDR2 is FQGNSA. This CDR3 is 14 amino acids long. Losses at the gene ends were 0 bases for V and 8 bases for J; bases not matched to a gene: 4. The CDR3 DNA is TGTGCCAGCAGCTTAGCGGGAGGGCCCTATGAGCAGTTCTTC. It translates to CASSLAGGPYEQFF.

This clone was found once. The chain has TRBV11-3 and TRBJ2-1; TRBD1 is a possible D gene (5 bases). CDR3 length: 15 residues. Trimming left V 5 bases short and J 2 bases short, with 13 bases between. CDR1 is SGHNT, CDR2 YENEEA, per germline. This CDR3 is CASSTSRVPYNEQFF. The CDR3 nucleotides read TGTGCCAGCAGCACAAGCAGGGTTCCCTACAATGAGCAGTTCTTC.

The chain couples TRBV7-9 to TRBJ2-1; 10 bases align to TRBD2. V gave up 8 bases and J gave up 0 bases; unmatched junction bases: 16. The CDR3 has 19 residues. CDR1 SEHNR and CDR2 FQNEAQ come from the germline V gene (reference sequence). CDR3 nucleotides: TGTGCCAGCTCCTTTTTTACTAGCGGGGAAAAGAGCTCCTACAATGAGCAGTTCTTC. The encoded protein is CASSFFTSGEKSSYNEQFF.

The chain combines TRBV4-2 with TRBJ2-2; D unclear. The CDR3 is 15 amino acids. Looked up from germline, CDR1 is LGHNA and CDR2 is YNFKEQ. V gave up 3 bases and J gave up 0 bases, with 8 bases separating them. The DNA for the CDR3 is TGTGCCAGCAGCCAGGGGTTTTCGAACACCGGGGAGCTGTTTTTT. Translation: CASSQGFSNTGELFF.